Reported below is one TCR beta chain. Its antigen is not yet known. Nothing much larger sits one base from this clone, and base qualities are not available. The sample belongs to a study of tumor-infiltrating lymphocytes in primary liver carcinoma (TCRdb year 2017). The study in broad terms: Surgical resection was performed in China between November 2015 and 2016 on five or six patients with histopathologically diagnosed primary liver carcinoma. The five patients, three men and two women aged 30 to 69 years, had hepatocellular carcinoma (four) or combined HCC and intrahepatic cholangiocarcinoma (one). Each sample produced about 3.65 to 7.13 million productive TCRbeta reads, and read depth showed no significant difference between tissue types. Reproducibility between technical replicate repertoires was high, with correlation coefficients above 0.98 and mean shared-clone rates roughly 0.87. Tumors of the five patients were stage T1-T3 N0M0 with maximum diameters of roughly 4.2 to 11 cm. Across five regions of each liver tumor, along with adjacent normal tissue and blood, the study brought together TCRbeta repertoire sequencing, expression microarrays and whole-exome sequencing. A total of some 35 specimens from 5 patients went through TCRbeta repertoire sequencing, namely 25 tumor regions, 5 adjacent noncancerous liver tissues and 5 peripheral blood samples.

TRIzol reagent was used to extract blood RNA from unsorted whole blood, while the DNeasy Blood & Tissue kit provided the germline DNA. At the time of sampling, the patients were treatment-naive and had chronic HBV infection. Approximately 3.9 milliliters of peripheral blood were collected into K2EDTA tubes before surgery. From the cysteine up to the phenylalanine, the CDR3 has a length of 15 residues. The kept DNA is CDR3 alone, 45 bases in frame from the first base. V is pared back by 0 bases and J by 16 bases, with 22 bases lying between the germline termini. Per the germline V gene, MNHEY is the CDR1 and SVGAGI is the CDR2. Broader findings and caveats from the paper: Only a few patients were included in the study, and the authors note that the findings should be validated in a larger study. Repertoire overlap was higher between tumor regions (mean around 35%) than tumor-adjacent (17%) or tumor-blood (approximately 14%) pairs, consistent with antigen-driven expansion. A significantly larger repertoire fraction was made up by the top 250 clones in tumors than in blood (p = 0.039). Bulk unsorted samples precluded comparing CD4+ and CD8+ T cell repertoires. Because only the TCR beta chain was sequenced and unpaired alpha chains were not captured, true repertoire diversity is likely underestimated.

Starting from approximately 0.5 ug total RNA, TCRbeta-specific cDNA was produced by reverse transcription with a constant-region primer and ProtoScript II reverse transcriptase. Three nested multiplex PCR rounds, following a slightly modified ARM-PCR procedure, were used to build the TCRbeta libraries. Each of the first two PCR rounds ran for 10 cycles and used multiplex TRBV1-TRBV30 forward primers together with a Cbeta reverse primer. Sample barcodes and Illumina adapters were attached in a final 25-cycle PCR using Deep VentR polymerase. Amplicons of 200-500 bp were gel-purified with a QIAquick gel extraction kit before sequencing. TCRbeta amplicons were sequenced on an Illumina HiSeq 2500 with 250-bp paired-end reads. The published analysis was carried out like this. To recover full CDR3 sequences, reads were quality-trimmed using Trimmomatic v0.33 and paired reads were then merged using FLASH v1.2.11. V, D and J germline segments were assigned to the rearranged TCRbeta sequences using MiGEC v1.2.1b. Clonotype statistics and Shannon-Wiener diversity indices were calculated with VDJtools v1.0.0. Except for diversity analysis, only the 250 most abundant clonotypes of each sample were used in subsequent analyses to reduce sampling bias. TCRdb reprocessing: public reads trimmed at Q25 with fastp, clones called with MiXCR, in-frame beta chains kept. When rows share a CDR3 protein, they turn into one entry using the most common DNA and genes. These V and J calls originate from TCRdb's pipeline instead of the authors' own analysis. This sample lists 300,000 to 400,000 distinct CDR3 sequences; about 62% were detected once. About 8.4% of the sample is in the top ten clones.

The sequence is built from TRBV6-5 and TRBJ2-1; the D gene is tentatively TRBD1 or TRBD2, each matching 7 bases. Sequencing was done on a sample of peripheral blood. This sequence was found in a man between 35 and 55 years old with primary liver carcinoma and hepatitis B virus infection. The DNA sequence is TGTGCCAGCAGTTACTCGAGGGAGGGGGCGAATGATCAATTCTTC. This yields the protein CASSYSREGANDQFF.